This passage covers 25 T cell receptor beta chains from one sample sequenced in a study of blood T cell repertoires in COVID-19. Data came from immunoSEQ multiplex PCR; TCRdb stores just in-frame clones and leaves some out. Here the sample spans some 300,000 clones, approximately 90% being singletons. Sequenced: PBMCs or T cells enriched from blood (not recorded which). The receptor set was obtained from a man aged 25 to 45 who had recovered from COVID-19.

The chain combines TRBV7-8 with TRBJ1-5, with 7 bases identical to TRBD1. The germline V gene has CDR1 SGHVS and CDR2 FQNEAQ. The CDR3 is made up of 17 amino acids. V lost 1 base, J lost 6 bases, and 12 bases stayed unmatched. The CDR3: CASSLGSRTQGSQPQHF. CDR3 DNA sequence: TGTGCCAGCAGCTTAGGAAGTCGAACACAGGGGTCTCAGCCCCAGCATTTT.

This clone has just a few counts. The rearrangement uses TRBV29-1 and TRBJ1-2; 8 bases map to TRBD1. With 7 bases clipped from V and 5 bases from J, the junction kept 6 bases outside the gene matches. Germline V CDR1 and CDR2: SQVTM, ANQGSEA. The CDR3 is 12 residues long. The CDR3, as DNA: TGCAGCGGGAAGACAGGGGCATATGGCTACACCTTC. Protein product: CSGKTGAYGYTF.

The CDR3 nucleotides are TGTGCCAGCAGCTTAGCCCCGGCCGCCGCGGGCTACGAGCAGTACTTC. Its translation is CASSLAPAAAGYEQYF. The chain links TRBV11-2 to TRBJ2-7; D may be TRBD2 (5 bases). The germline V and J ends were trimmed by 1 base and 3 bases, with 16 bases remaining between them. CDR3 length equals 16 residues. Germline V gene lookup returns CDR1 SGHAT and CDR2 FQNNGV. Together with reference TRBV11-2 and TRBJ2-7, the CDR3 gives the full variable domain: EAGVAQSPRYKIIEKRQSVAFWCNPISGHATLYWYQQILGQGPKLLIQFQNNGVVDDSQLPKDRFSAERLKGVDSTLKIQPAKLEDSAVYLCASSLAPAAAGYEQYFGPGTRLTVT.

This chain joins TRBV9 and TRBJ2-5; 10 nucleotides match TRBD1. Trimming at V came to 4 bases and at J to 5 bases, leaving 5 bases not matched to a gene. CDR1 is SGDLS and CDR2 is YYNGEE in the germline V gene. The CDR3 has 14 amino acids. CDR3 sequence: CASSPGTGEETQYF. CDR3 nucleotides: TGTGCCAGCAGCCCAGGGACAGGGGAGGAGACCCAGTACTTC.

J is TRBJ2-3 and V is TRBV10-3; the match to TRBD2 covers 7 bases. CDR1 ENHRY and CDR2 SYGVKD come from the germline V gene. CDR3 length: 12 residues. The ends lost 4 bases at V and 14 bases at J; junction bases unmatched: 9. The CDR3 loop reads CAISGGAGTAYF. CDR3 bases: TGTGCCATCAGTGGTGGAGCGGGGACCGCGTATTTT.

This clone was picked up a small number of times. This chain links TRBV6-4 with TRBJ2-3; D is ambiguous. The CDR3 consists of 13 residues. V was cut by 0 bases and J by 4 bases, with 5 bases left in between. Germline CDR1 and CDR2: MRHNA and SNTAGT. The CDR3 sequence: CASSDSEADTQYF. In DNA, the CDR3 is TGTGCCAGCAGTGACTCAGAGGCAGATACGCAGTATTTT.

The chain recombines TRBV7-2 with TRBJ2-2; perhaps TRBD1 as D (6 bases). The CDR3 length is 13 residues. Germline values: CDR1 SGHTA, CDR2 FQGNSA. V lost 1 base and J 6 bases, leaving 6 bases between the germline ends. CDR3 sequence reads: CASSLEGAGELFF. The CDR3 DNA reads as TGTGCCAGCAGCTTAGAGGGGGCCGGGGAGCTGTTTTTT.

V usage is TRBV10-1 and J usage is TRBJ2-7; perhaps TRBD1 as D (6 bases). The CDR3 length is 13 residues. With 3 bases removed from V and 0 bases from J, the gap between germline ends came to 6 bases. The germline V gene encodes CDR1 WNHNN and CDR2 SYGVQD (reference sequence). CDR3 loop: CASSEGGSYEQYF. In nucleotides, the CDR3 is TGCGCCAGCAGTGAAGGGGGCTCCTACGAGCAGTACTTC.

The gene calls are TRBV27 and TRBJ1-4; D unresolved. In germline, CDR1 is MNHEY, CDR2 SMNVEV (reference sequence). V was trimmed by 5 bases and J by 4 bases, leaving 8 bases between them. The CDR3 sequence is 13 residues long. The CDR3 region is CASSAQDNEKLFF. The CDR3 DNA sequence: TGTGCCAGCAGTGCGCAGGATAATGAAAAACTGTTTTTT.

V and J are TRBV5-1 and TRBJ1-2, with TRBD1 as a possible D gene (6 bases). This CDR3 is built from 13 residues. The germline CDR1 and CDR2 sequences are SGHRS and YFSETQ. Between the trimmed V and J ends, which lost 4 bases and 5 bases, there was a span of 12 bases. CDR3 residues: CASSPGRGYGYTF. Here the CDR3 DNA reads TGCGCCAGCAGCCCAGGCAGGGGTTATGGCTACACCTTC.

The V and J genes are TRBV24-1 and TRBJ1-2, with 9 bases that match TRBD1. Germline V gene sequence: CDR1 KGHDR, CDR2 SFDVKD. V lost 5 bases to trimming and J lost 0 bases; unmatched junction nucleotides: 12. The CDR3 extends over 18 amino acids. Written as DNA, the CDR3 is TGTGCCACCAGTGCCCGGACGGGACAGGGTGTATCTAACTATGGCTACACCTTC. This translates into CATSARTGQGVSNYGYTF.

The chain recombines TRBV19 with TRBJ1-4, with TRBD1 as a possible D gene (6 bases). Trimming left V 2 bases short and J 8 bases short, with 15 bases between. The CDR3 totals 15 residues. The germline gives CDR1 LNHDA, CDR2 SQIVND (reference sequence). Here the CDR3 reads CASSIMGRGGEKLFF. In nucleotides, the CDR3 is TGTGCCAGTAGTATAATGGGCAGGGGAGGGGAAAAACTGTTTTTT.

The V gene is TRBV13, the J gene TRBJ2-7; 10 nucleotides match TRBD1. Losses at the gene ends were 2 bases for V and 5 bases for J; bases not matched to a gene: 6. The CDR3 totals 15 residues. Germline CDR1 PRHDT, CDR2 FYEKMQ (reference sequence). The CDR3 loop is CASSLFGTGVDEQYF. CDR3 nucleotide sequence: TGTGCCAGCAGCTTATTTGGGACAGGGGTCGACGAGCAGTACTTC.

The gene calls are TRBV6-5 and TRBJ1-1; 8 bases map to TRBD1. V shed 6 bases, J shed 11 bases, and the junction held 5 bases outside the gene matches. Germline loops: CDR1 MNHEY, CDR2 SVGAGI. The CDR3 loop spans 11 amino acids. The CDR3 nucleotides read TGTGCCAGCAGCCCGGACAGGGACGCTTTCTTT. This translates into CASSPDRDAFF.

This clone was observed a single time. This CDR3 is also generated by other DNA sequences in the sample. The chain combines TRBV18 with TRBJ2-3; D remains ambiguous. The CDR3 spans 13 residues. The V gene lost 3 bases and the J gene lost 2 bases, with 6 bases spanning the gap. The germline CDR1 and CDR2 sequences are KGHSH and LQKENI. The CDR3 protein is CASSPPSTDTQYF. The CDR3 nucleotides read TGTGCCAGCTCACCCCCCTCCACAGATACGCAGTATTTT.

In DNA form, the CDR3 reads TGTGCCAGCAGCAGAGGGACAGAGCGCAATCAGCCCCAGCATTTT. Its translation is CASSRGTERNQPQHF. The chain uses TRBV11-2 and TRBJ1-5, with 7 bases that match TRBD1. J gave up 2 bases and V 5 bases, and 6 bases lay outside the gene matches. The CDR3 totals 15 residues. Germline V gene lookup returns CDR1 SGHAT and CDR2 FQNNGV. The whole variable domain, remainder taken from reference TRBV11-2 and TRBJ1-5, is EAGVAQSPRYKIIEKRQSVAFWCNPISGHATLYWYQQILGQGPKLLIQFQNNGVVDDSQLPKDRFSAERLKGVDSTLKIQPAKLEDSAVYLCASSRGTERNQPQHFGDGTRLSIL.

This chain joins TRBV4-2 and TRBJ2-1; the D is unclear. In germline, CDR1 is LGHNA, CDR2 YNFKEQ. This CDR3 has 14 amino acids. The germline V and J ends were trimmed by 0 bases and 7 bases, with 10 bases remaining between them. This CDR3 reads CASSQEYRINEQFF. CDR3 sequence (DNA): TGTGCCAGCAGCCAAGAGTACAGAATAAATGAGCAGTTCTTC.

CDR3 in amino acids: CASSLGGTGLYEQYF. DNA for the CDR3: TGTGCCAGCAGTTTAGGCGGGACAGGGCTCTACGAGCAGTACTTC. The chain uses TRBV28 and TRBJ2-7, with TRBD1 matching 9 bases. Germline CDR1 is MDHEN and CDR2 is SYDVKM. The CDR3 extends over 15 amino acids. The trim removed 2 bases at V and 3 bases at J, leaving 5 bases unmatched.

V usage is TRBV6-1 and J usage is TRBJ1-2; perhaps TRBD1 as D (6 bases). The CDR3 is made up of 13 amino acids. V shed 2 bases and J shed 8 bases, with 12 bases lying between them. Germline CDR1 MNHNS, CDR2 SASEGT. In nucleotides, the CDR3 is TGTGCCAGCAGTGAATCAGGGGCCGGCGGCTACACCTTC. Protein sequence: CASSESGAGGYTF.

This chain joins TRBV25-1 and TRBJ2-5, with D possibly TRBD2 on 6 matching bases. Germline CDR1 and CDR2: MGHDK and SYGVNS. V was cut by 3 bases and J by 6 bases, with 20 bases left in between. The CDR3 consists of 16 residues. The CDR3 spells CASSDPKRPGGKTQYF. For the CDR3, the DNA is TGTGCCAGCAGTGACCCCAAGAGACCGGGCGGGAAGACCCAGTACTTC.

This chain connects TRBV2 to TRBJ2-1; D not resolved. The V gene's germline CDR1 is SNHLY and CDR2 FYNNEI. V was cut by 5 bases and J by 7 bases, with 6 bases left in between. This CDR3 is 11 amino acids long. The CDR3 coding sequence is TGTGCCAGCAGTCGGCGGAATGAGCAGTTCTTC. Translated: CASSRRNEQFF. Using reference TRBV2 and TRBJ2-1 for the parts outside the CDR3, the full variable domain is EPEVTQTPSHQVTQMGQEVILRCVPISNHLYFYWYRQILGQKVEFLVSFYNNEISEKSEIFDDQFSVERPDGSNFTLKIRSTKLEDSAMYFCASSRRNEQFFGPGTRLTVL.

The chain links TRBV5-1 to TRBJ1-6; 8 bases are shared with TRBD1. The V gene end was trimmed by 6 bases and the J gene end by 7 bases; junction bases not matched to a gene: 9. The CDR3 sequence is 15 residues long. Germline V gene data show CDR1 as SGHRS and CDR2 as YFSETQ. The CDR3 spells CASNPGGYDNSPLHF. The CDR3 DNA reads TGCGCCAGCAATCCAGGGGGCTATGACAATTCACCCCTCCACTTT.

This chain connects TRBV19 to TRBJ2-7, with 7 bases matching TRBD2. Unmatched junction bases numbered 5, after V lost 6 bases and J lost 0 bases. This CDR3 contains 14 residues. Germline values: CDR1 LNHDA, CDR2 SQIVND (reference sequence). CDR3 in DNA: TGTGCCAGTAGGGGCGGGGGTTACTCCTACGAGCAGTACTTC. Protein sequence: CASRGGGYSYEQYF.

The CDR3 here is CASSSPYFTEQYF. For the CDR3, the DNA is TGTGCCAGCAGTTCTCCATACTTCACCGAGCAGTACTTC. This sequence joins TRBV28 and TRBJ2-7; D is undetermined. The CDR3 length is 13 residues. Germline CDR1 and CDR2: MDHEN and SYDVKM. V lost 4 bases, J lost 6 bases, and 13 bases lay in between.

The chain's CDR3 is CASSPMAGGPAETQYF. CDR3 coding DNA: TGTGCCAGCAGCCCGATGGCGGGAGGGCCAGCGGAGACCCAGTACTTC. V usage is TRBV7-2 and J usage is TRBJ2-5, with TRBD2 identical over 9 bases. Germline V gene sequence: CDR1 SGHTA, CDR2 FQGNSA. This CDR3 comprises 16 residues. J was trimmed by 5 bases and V by 5 bases; bases with no gene match: 12.